A single T cell receptor (beta chain) is shown here with its context. These data are taken from a study of control samples from healthy donors and cancer patients. Libraries were prepared by immunoSEQ multiplex PCR; TCRdb keeps only in-frame clonotypes and omits some of them. The table shows fewer than 300,000 clones, with roughly four fifths occurring only once. The clonotype was recovered from an older woman with lung cancer. Sequences were obtained from PBMCs.

CDR3 DNA sequence: TGTGCCAGTAGTACTCCCCTCCGTCCCTACGAGCAGTACTTC. It translates to CASSTPLRPYEQYF. The J gene is TRBJ2-7, the V gene TRBV19, with D hard to call. Germline V gene sequence: CDR1 LNHDA, CDR2 SQIVND (reference sequence). Trimming removed 4 bases from V and 2 bases from J, with 12 bases in between. The CDR3 is 14 residues long.